This entry describes one T cell receptor (beta chain). The CDR3 is 16 residues long. Looked up from germline, CDR1 is KGHSH and CDR2 is LQKENI. Germline trimming cut 2 bases from V and 1 base from J; bases unmatched to any gene: 8. This sample was included in a study of blood T cell repertoires in COVID-19. At the level of the study: Samples came from the United States, Italy and Spain, spanning acute and convalescent COVID-19. PBMCs, B-cell-depleted T cells, or T cells were the source of the cDNA or gDNA that made up the material.

Original processing methods: Counts of nucleated cells, estimated from reference gene primer amplification, were obtained. TCRdb keeps only in-frame clones here, not all; method: immunoSEQ multiplex PCR. V and J calls plus clone size are reproduced from that table; the DNA served to infer D and trimming. The table records tens of thousands of clones, approximately 92% of them present only once. The rearrangement uses TRBV18 and TRBJ2-7, with 7 bases fitting TRBD2. Sample: peripheral blood. The receptor was isolated from an elderly man with acute or convalescent COVID-19. The CDR3 nucleotides are TGTGCCAGCTCACCAAGGAGGACTAGATCATCCTACGAGCAGTACTTC. This translates into CASSPRRTRSSYEQYF.